This TCR beta chain appears in the sequencing data of a study of cytomegalovirus exposure and HLA in healthy donors. At the level of the study: It was reported in a later analysis that the 90 to 150 validation repertoires used the same platform as the approximately 670 first-cohort repertoires.

TCRdb's copy holds only in-frame clones and misses some; the assay was immunoSEQ multiplex PCR. The repertoire includes about 110,000 clones, about 88% of them detected once, and about 2% sits in the top ten. This clone was seen a single time. J lost 7 bases, V lost 6 bases, and 9 bases had no gene match. Per the germline V gene, CDR1 is LNHDA and CDR2 is SQIVND (reference sequence). The CDR3 has 14 residues. The study drew the donors from its approximately 110-subject validation cohort, separate from the approximately 670-subject first cohort. The TCR was taken from a woman aged 18-30 years in good health and CMV-seropositive. The sequencing input was PBMCs. The gene calls are TRBV19 and TRBJ1-5; 7 positions agree with TRBD1. DNA of the CDR3: TGTGCCAGTAGGAGTGACAGGGCAGGGCAGCCCCAGCATTTT. Its protein product is CASRSDRAGQPQHF. The variable domain in full, completed from reference TRBV19 and TRBJ1-5, reads DGGITQSPKYLFRKEGQNVTLSCEQNLNHDAMYWYRQDPGQGLRLIYYSQIVNDFQKGDIAEGYSVSREKKESFPLTVTSAQKNPTAFYLCASRSDRAGQPQHFGDGTRLSIL.